These 32 T cell receptor beta chains came from one sample sequenced in a study of T cells after yellow fever vaccination. Via MiXCR, TCRdb re-called the 5' RACE reads, giving one row per CDR3 protein. This sample has 620,000 or so distinct CDR3 sequences, with 10% to 15% found just once. The specimen was PBMCs, collected on the day of the yellow fever booster vaccination. The receptors shown here come from a man aged 30 to 39 who received the YFV17D yellow fever vaccine.

In regard to this clonotype: One end of the junction fails to match germline, which may point to a read error. V usage is TRBV20-1 and J usage is TRBJ2-7, with 9 bases lining up with TRBD2. The germline V gene encodes CDR1 DFQATT and CDR2 SNEGSKA (reference sequence). The CDR3 has 14 amino acids. CDR3 nucleotides: TGCAGTGCGAGAGCGGGAGGACGCCCCGGGGAGCAGTACTTC. Translated, it gives CSARAGGRPGEQYF.

At least ten counts were recorded for this clonotype. The V call is TRBV10-1, the J call TRBJ1-1, with D possibly TRBD1 on 5 matching bases. The V end lost 5 bases, the J end lost 4 bases, and 14 bases lay between the germline ends. The CDR3 totals 14 residues. Germline values: CDR1 WNHNN, CDR2 SYGVQD (reference sequence). CDR3 loop: CASSRGRVGTEAFF. CDR3 nucleotides: TGCGCCAGCAGTCGCGGCAGGGTTGGCACTGAAGCTTTCTTT.

This clonotype was seen many times. V and J are TRBV7-8 and TRBJ2-1; D uncertain. CDR1 SGHVS and CDR2 FQNEAQ come from the germline V gene. Trimming removed 1 base at V and 3 bases at J, with 4 bases between. This CDR3 comprises 13 residues. The CDR3 bases are TGTGCCAGCAGCTTAGGACACTACAATGAGCAGTTCTTC. It encodes CASSLGHYNEQFF.

The rearrangement joins TRBV7-2 to TRBJ2-7, with 9 positions matching TRBD2. The V gene end was trimmed by 5 bases and the J gene end by 4 bases; junction bases not matched to a gene: 12. Per the germline V gene, CDR1 is SGHTA and CDR2 is FQGNSA. The CDR3 runs 16 residues. Here the CDR3 reads CASSEGIAGAVYEQYF. The CDR3 DNA is TGTGCCAGCAGCGAGGGGATAGCGGGAGCAGTATACGAGCAGTACTTC.

The chain is built from TRBV30 and TRBJ2-7; no reliable D call. V lost 1 base and J lost 2, with 12 bases in between. The CDR3 length is 14 residues. Germline V gives CDR1 GTSNPN, CDR2 SVGIG (reference sequence). The CDR3 sequence is CAWSGVSKTYEQYF. As DNA, the CDR3 is TGTGCCTGGAGTGGAGTTAGCAAAACCTACGAGCAGTACTTC. The variable domain in full, with the rest retrieved from reference TRBV30 and TRBJ2-7, is SQTIHQWPATLVQPVGSPLSLECTVEGTSNPNLYWYRQAAGRGLQLLFYSVGIGQISSEVPQNLSASRPQDRQFILSSKKLLLSDSGFYLCAWSGVSKTYEQYFGPGTRLTVT.

The J gene is TRBJ1-5, the V gene TRBV7-9; 11 nucleotides agree with TRBD1. This CDR3 region has 17 residues. The germline V gene has CDR1 SEHNR and CDR2 FQNEAQ (reference sequence). Trimming removed 5 bases from V and 1 base from J; junction bases left unmatched: 7. The chain's CDR3 is CASSPGTGGMSNQPQHF. Written as DNA, the CDR3 is TGTGCCAGCAGCCCGGGGACAGGGGGTATGAGCAATCAGCCCCAGCATTTT.

This clonotype was observed once. The chain recombines TRBV10-1 with TRBJ2-2, with D unclear. The CDR3 covers 13 residues. Looked up from germline, CDR1 is WNHNN and CDR2 is SYGVQD (reference sequence). Trimming took 2 bases from V and 4 from J, leaving 5 bases between them. In nucleotides, the CDR3 is TGCGCCAGCAGTGAGATGGGCACCGGGGAGCTGTTTTTT. Encoded protein: CASSEMGTGELFF.

The chain has TRBV2 and TRBJ2-3, with TRBD1 identical over 9 bases. CDR3 size: 17 residues. Unmatched junction bases numbered 7, after V lost 3 bases and J lost 0 bases. Germline V gives CDR1 SNHLY, CDR2 FYNNEI. The CDR3, as DNA: TGTGCCAGCAGTGACTCACGGACAGGGGATAGCACAGATACGCAGTATTTT. Its protein is CASSDSRTGDSTDTQYF.

The sample holds a few counts of this clonotype. V and J are TRBV4-3 and TRBJ2-3; D perhaps matches TRBD2 (6 bases). Germline CDR1 and CDR2: LGHNA and YSLEER. Trimming left V 2 bases short and J 1 base short, with 13 bases between. This CDR3 spans 16 amino acids. CDR3 residues: CASSQRGGTGTDTQYF. The CDR3 DNA reads as TGCGCCAGCAGCCAACGTGGTGGGACTGGCACAGATACGCAGTATTTT.

This clonotype came up a few times. The chain carries TRBV12-3 or TRBV12-4 and TRBJ2-3; D tentatively fits TRBD1 or TRBD2 (5 bases each). The V and J ends lost 4 bases and 1 base respectively, with 12 bases between them. The CDR3 consists of 15 residues. Here the CDR3 DNA reads TGTGCCAGCAGTTCCGGGGCCTCGGGCACAGATACGCAGTATTTT. As protein: CASSSGASGTDTQYF.

This clonotype was counted between two and nine times. The chain is built from TRBV3-1 and TRBJ2-7; 8 bases fit TRBD2. Germline V CDR1 and CDR2: LGHDT, YNNKEL (reference sequence). The CDR3 is 14 amino acids. J was trimmed by 0 bases and V by 4 bases; bases with no gene match: 2. Here the CDR3 DNA reads TGTGCCAGCAGCCCGACTAGCGTCTCCTACGAGCAGTACTTC. This gives the protein CASSPTSVSYEQYF.

This clonotype was detected a few times. The V gene is TRBV29-1, the J gene TRBJ2-1; TRBD2 is a possible D gene (5 bases). The CDR3 totals 12 residues. Trimming removed 6 bases at V and 7 bases at J, with 13 bases between. Germline V gives CDR1 SQVTM, CDR2 ANQGSEA. Here the CDR3 DNA reads TGCAGCGTGGACTCCGTAGGAAATGAGCAGTTCTTC. Translating gives CSVDSVGNEQFF.

This clonotype was recorded at least ten times. V and J are TRBV29-1 and TRBJ2-3; TRBD2 matches 7 bases. CDR3 length: 16 residues. CDR1 SQVTM and CDR2 ANQGSEA come from the germline V gene. The J segment lost 0 bases and the V segment lost 4 bases, leaving 10 bases of the junction unmatched. The CDR3 DNA sequence: TGCAGCGTTGTATTCCTTGGGGGGGTTAGCACAGATACGCAGTATTTT. This encodes CSVVFLGGVSTDTQYF.

This chain joins TRBV6-5 and TRBJ2-3; maybe TRBD2 (6 bases). The CDR3 is made up of 16 amino acids. With 4 bases removed from V and 2 bases from J, the gap between germline ends came to 16 bases. Germline values: CDR1 MNHEY, CDR2 SVGAGI. This chain's CDR3 is CASSLRLGLVTDTQYF. CDR3 sequence (DNA): TGTGCCAGCAGTTTACGCCTGGGACTTGTCACAGATACGCAGTATTTT.

The chain joins TRBV7-2 to TRBJ2-1; no firm D call. Trimming removed 10 bases from V and 5 bases from J, with 6 bases in between. This CDR3 contains 10 residues. CDR1 SGHTA and CDR2 FQGNSA come from the germline V gene. CDR3 region: CAMGNNEQFF. Written as DNA, the CDR3 is TGTGCCATGGGTAACAATGAGCAGTTCTTC.

This clonotype was observed a few times. For the CDR3, the DNA is TGCAGTGTCTCAGGGGAAAAGACCCAGTACTTC. Its protein is CSVSGEKTQYF. The rearrangement joins TRBV20-1 to TRBJ2-5, with D possibly TRBD1 on 6 matching bases. This CDR3 is built from 11 residues. Germline V gene lookup returns CDR1 DFQATT and CDR2 SNEGSKA (reference sequence). Deletions cut 7 bases from V and 6 bases from J, with 12 bases between.

This clonotype was recorded a few times. The genes are TRBV6-1 and TRBJ2-7; 8 bases map to TRBD2. With V trimmed by 8 bases and J by 1 base, 7 bases remained unmatched. The CDR3 covers 14 residues. CDR1 and CDR2 from the germline V gene are MNHNS and SASEGT. The CDR3: CASRKSGGSYEQYF. The DNA of the CDR3 is TGTGCCAGCCGGAAATCGGGGGGGTCCTACGAGCAGTACTTC.

This clonotype came up a few times. The chain couples TRBV30 to TRBJ1-4, with 9 bases that match TRBD1. After removal of 1 base from V and 8 bases from J, the junction contained 8 bases not matched to a gene. The CDR3 is 15 amino acids. The germline V gene encodes CDR1 GTSNPN and CDR2 SVGIG (reference sequence). The CDR3 DNA follows: TGTGCCTGGAGTGGGACGACAGGGGGTGACGAAAAACTGTTTTTT. It specifies CAWSGTTGGDEKLFF.

The chain is built from TRBV19 and TRBJ2-6; D uncertain. CDR3 length equals 16 residues. Germline assignment: CDR1 LNHDA and CDR2 SQIVND (reference sequence). V was shortened by 3 bases and J by 1 base, with 10 bases between the two germline ends. This CDR3 reads CASSIPTHSGANVLTF. CDR3 DNA sequence: TGTGCCAGTAGTATCCCGACTCATTCTGGGGCCAACGTCCTGACTTTC.

The chain uses TRBV29-1 and TRBJ1-1; weak D call: TRBD1 (6 bases). The CDR3 runs to 12 residues. Trimming left V 7 bases short and J 5 bases short, with 14 bases between. Germline CDR1 and CDR2: SQVTM and ANQGSEA. The CDR3 DNA reads as TGCAGCGCCGCCTTACAGGGTACTGAAGCTTTCTTT. Residues: CSAALQGTEAFF.

Ten or more counts support this clonotype. This chain joins TRBV5-1 and TRBJ2-7; 9 nucleotides match TRBD1. CDR1 is SGHRS and CDR2 is YFSETQ in the germline V gene. CDR3 length: 14 residues. The V segment lost 0 bases and the J segment 6 bases; nucleotides outside the gene matches: 4. The DNA for the CDR3 is TGCGCCAGCAGCTTGGGGGACAGGGCCGCCGAGCAGTACTTC. This codes for CASSLGDRAAEQYF.

This clonotype was counted a few times. The V gene is TRBV7-8, the J gene TRBJ2-3, with D uncertain. The CDR3 runs to 14 residues. Germline CDR1 reads SGHVS; CDR2 reads FQNEAQ. V was pared by 5 bases and J by 6 bases, with 15 bases between. Here the CDR3 DNA reads TGTGCCAGCAGCCCAATCTCTCCGCGCGATACGCAGTATTTT. Amino acids: CASSPISPRDTQYF. Filled out from reference TRBV7-8 and TRBJ2-3, the complete variable domain reads GAGVSQSPRYKVAKRGQDVALRCDPISGHVSLFWYQQALGQGPEFLTYFQNEAQLDKSGLPSDRFFAERPEGSVSTLKIQRTQQEDSAVYLCASSPISPRDTQYFGPGTRLTVL.

V gene TRBV11-2 combines with J gene TRBJ2-1; 8 nucleotides match TRBD2. Unmatched junction bases numbered 11, after V lost 4 bases and J lost 3 bases. CDR3 length equals 17 residues. Germline CDR1 reads SGHAT; CDR2 reads FQNNGV. CDR3: CASSSRGSGIGYNEQFF. Written as DNA, the CDR3 is TGTGCCAGCAGCTCAAGGGGTAGCGGGATCGGCTACAATGAGCAGTTCTTC.

V and J are TRBV7-3 and TRBJ2-1; 11 bases match TRBD2. Germline lookup yields CDR1 SGHTA and CDR2 FQGTGA. This CDR3 spans 18 amino acids. V dropped 1 base and J dropped 2; count of bases not matched to a gene: 7. The CDR3 reads CASSLRGGLAVAYNEQFF. The CDR3 DNA reads TGTGCCAGCAGCTTAAGGGGGGGACTAGCGGTCGCCTACAATGAGCAGTTCTTC. Based on the CDR3 plus reference TRBV7-3 and TRBJ2-1, the full variable domain is GAGVSQTPSNKVTEKGKYVELRCDPISGHTALYWYRQSLGQGPEFLIYFQGTGAADDSGLPNDRFFAVRPEGSVSTLKIQRTERGDSAVYLCASSLRGGLAVAYNEQFFGPGTRLTVL.

Written as DNA, the CDR3 is TGTGCCAGCAGCGCTCAATCGAATGAGCAGTTCTTC. As protein: CASSAQSNEQFF. The genes are TRBV9 and TRBJ2-1; D not resolved. The CDR3 covers 12 residues. Germline CDR1 is SGDLS and CDR2 is YYNGEE. V lost 3 bases and J lost 7, with 8 bases in between.

This sequence joins TRBV6-1 and TRBJ1-1, with 7 bases that match TRBD1. CDR1 and CDR2 from the germline V gene are MNHNS and SASEGT. The V and J ends lost 6 bases and 1 base, in that order; junction bases with no gene match: 11. CDR3 length: 16 residues. CDR3 sequence: CASSAGTDRSNTEAFF. In DNA form, the CDR3 reads TGTGCCAGCAGCGCCGGGACAGATAGGTCGAACACTGAAGCTTTCTTT.

V gene TRBV6-5 combines with J gene TRBJ1-4; D call uncertain. The CDR3 length is 16 residues. V gave up 0 bases and J gave up 0 bases, with 8 bases separating them. CDR1 MNHEY and CDR2 SVGAGI come from the germline V gene. This CDR3 reads CASSYSWSPTNEKLFF. The CDR3 DNA follows: TGTGCCAGCAGTTACTCCTGGTCCCCAACTAATGAAAAACTGTTTTTT.

The genes are TRBV30 and TRBJ2-4; D remains ambiguous. Trimming shortened V by 0 bases and J by 8 bases, and 5 bases separated the two germline ends. The CDR3 covers 11 residues. Per the germline V gene, CDR1 is GTSNPN and CDR2 is SVGIG (reference sequence). The CDR3 reads CAWSVGDIQYF. Here the CDR3 DNA reads TGTGCCTGGAGTGTGGGCGACATTCAGTACTTC.

This clonotype was counted between two and nine times. This rearrangement joins TRBV3-1 to TRBJ1-2; D is unclear. CDR3 length equals 14 residues. Germline V CDR1 and CDR2: LGHDT, YNNKEL (reference sequence). V gave up 4 bases and J gave up 3 bases, with 12 bases separating them. The CDR3 protein is CASSLRTADYGYTF. CDR3 bases: TGTGCCAGCAGCCTTAGGACTGCCGACTATGGCTACACCTTC.

This clonotype was detected a few times. The chain has TRBV5-1 and TRBJ2-1; D remains unclear. CDR1 is SGHRS, CDR2 YFSETQ, per germline. CDR3 length: 12 amino acids. V lost 2 bases and J lost 7, with 7 bases in between. CDR3 residues: CASSFLLNEQFF. The CDR3 DNA reads TGCGCCAGCAGCTTCCTCCTAAATGAGCAGTTCTTC.

The chain uses TRBV7-6 and TRBJ2-1, with 11 nucleotides matching TRBD2. V lost 5 bases and J lost 4; bases outside the gene matches: 10. There are 17 residues in the CDR3. Germline V gene data show CDR1 as SGHVS and CDR2 as FNYEAQ. The CDR3: CASSPQYLAGGYNEQFF. DNA for the CDR3: TGTGCCAGCAGCCCTCAGTACCTAGCGGGAGGTTACAATGAGCAGTTCTTC.

In this sample, this clonotype turned up a few times. J is TRBJ2-3 and V is TRBV10-2, with unresolved D. CDR3 size: 12 residues. Trimming pared 11 bases from V and 2 bases from J, leaving 11 bases between. Germline CDR1 reads WSHSY; CDR2 reads SAAADI. The CDR3 region is CAGDAATDTQYF. The CDR3 nucleotides are TGCGCCGGCGACGCAGCCACAGATACGCAGTATTTT.